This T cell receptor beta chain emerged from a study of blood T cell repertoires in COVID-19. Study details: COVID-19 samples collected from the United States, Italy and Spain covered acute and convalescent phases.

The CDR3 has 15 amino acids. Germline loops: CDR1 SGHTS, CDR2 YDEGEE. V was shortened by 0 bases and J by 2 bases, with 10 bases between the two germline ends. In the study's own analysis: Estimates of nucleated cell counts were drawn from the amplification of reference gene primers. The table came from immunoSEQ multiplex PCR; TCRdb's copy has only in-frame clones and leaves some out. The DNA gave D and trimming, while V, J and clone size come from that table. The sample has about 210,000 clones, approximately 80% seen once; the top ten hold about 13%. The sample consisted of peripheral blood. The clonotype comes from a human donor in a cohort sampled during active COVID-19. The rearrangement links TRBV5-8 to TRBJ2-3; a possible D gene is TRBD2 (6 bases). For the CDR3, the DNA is TGTGCCAGCAGCTTGGGGGCGGGGCCCACAGATACGCAGTATTTT. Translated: CASSLGAGPTDTQYF.